This T cell receptor (beta chain) came from a study of early T cells in non-severe SARS-CoV-2 infection. General observations from the study: Database matching using VDJdb favored anti-spike CD8 responses, with private and CD4 specificities left missing.

CDR1 is SGHTA, CDR2 FQGNSA, per germline. V lost 4 bases and J lost 3; bases outside the gene matches: 26. There are 21 residues in the CDR3. TCRdb re-called the 5' RACE reads through MiXCR, storing one row per CDR3 protein. In the table there are 60,000 to 75,000 distinct CDR3 sequences, approximately 12% of which are singletons. In this sample, this clonotype turned up a few times. The target antigen is unknown. Sequencing was performed on whole blood. The V gene is TRBV7-2, the J gene TRBJ2-5, with 7 nucleotides matching TRBD2. The sequence came from an adult who was a healthcare worker with PCR-confirmed SARS-CoV-2 infection or an uninfected control (not recorded which). The CDR3 DNA follows: TGTGCCAGCAGCTCCAAAAAATCCACTATCGCGGGAGCGTTTGAGAAAGAGACCCAGTACTTC. Translation: CASSSKKSTIAGAFEKETQYF.